This T cell receptor beta chain was retrieved from a study of T cells after yellow fever vaccination. Trimming removed 6 bases at V and 6 bases at J, with 14 bases between. The CDR3 contains 13 residues. Germline-derived CDR1 and CDR2 are MDHEN and SYDVKM. This clonotype was seen at least ten times. Study-wide results and limits: A limited proportion of clonotypes was detected within both the CD4 and CD8 compartments. At approximately 96% for CD4 and approximately 89% for CD8, most primary-vaccination clones showed up again after the booster. The secondary response showed a weaker magnitude and a faster peak, day 5 versus 15.

UMIs and a universal primer site were added when TCR cDNA was made by 5'RACE template switching. One entry per CDR3 protein, called by TCRdb with MiXCR from the 5' RACE reads. The sample comprises approximately 47,000 distinct CDR3 sequences, 5.5% to 7.5% of which are singletons, and about 9.4% rests with the top ten. The chain carries TRBV28 and TRBJ1-2; possible D gene TRBD1, 6 bases. The specimen comprised PBMCs, either bulk or a sorted T-cell subset (CD4+, CD8+, memory, or dextramer-sorted; not recorded which), sampled 45 days after the yellow fever booster vaccination. The clonotype was recovered from a man in his thirties or forties who received the YFV17D yellow fever vaccine. Here the CDR3 reads CASRQTGMDGYTF. The CDR3 DNA reads as TGTGCCAGCAGACAAACAGGGATGGATGGCTACACCTTC.